This TCR beta chain was identified during a study of T cell responses to AZD1222 COVID-19 vaccine. Background on the study: Analyses pooled second doses at about 4 or about 12 weeks. Whole-study findings and limits: Variant regions that are unmutated are reportedly the target of nearly half of spike-specific TCRs. Two AZD1222 doses significantly raised spike-specific TCR breadth and depth over controls. Mostly white British, mostly female donors; authors suggested clonal diversity may be underestimated.

Germline values: CDR1 MDHEN, CDR2 SYDVKM. This CDR3 region has 12 residues. Trimming pared 5 bases from V and 6 bases from J, leaving 10 bases between. Some clones are missing from TCRdb's copy, which holds only in-frame ones; the method was immunoSEQ multiplex PCR. The repertoire holds 100,000 or so clones, with around 84% as singletons. With regard to this clone: Its antigen remains unknown.

V gene TRBV28 combines with J gene TRBJ1-2; possible D gene TRBD1, 5 bases. The TCR originated in an adult in good health. The input for sequencing was peripheral blood, taken on day 0 of AZD1222 vaccination. This CDR3 reads CASSQGSHGYTF. The CDR3, as DNA: TGTGCCAGCAGTCAGGGTTCGCATGGCTACACCTTC.